This T cell receptor (beta chain) originates from a study of blood T cell repertoires in COVID-19. For the study at large: From the United States, Italy and Spain came samples of acute and convalescent COVID-19.

This CDR3 is 14 amino acids long. CDR1 and CDR2 (germline): SGHTA, FQGNSA. Trimming took 1 base from V and 7 from J, leaving 10 bases between them. The method was immunoSEQ multiplex PCR; TCRdb's version includes in-frame clones alone and lacks a portion of them. Among 130,000 or so clones, around 88% were seen once, and the ten largest hold about 5.4%. This TCR came from a man aged 80 or over with active or convalescent COVID-19. The J gene is TRBJ1-4, the V gene TRBV7-2; a weak D match, TRBD1 (5 bases). The sequenced sample consisted of peripheral blood. CDR3 region: CASSLGGRLEKLFF. DNA for the CDR3: TGTGCCAGCAGCTTAGGGGGCAGGCTTGAAAAACTGTTTTTT. The full variable domain, in which reference TRBV7-2 and TRBJ1-4 provide the parts outside the CDR3, is GAGVSQSPSNKVTEKGKDVELRCDPISGHTALYWYRQSLGQGLEFLIYFQGNSAPDKSGLPSDRFSAERTGGSVSTLTIQRTQQEDSAVYLCASSLGGRLEKLFFGSGTQLSVL.